These 23 T cell receptor beta chains originate from one sample sequenced in a study of vaccination effects on CD4 cells after COVID-19. Sequencing followed a ViraFEST assay step that expanded antigen-specific CD4+ T cells with viral peptide pools. Following culture for ten to eleven days, CD4+ T cells were isolated. Nucleocapsid antibodies stayed negative before and after vaccination, showing no earlier SARS-CoV-2 infection. Antigens for these TCRs are unknown. The repertoire was sequenced with immunoSEQ multiplex PCR; TCRdb's copy has only in-frame clones and lacks some. The sample records some 68,000 clones, approximately 75% being singletons. This specimen consisted of CD4+ T cells from PBMCs cultured with HCoV-OC43 spike peptides, obtained before COVID-19 vaccination. Subset given: HCoV-OC43 spike overlapping peptide pool stimulation. These receptors were taken from a human donor who received a COVID-19 vaccine.

The chain employs TRBV6-2 or TRBV6-3 and TRBJ1-1; D call uncertain. The germline gives CDR1 MNHEY, CDR2 SVGEGT. The CDR3 totals 11 residues. V dropped 5 bases and J dropped 4 bases, with 5 bases sitting between them. The CDR3 here is CASSVLTEAFF. The CDR3 nucleotides are TGTGCCAGCAGTGTCCTCACTGAAGCTTTCTTT.

The chain links TRBV27 to TRBJ2-1; D is undetermined. V lost 7 bases, J lost 9 bases, and 19 bases lay in between. From germline, CDR1 is MNHEY and CDR2 SMNVEV (reference sequence). The CDR3 has 14 residues. CDR3 in DNA: TGTGCCAGCATATCGGCTAGTTGGGTTGGTGAGCAGTTCTTC. It is translated as CASISASWVGEQFF.

This clone was observed a single time. CDR3 DNA: TGTGCCAGCAGTGAACCTTGGGCCCTAAGAAACACCATATATTTT. Translation: CASSEPWALRNTIYF. The V call is TRBV28, the J call TRBJ1-3, with unresolved D. The CDR3 length is 15 residues. Per germline, CDR1 MDHEN and CDR2 SYDVKM. The V gene lost 5 bases and the J gene lost 5 bases, with 16 bases spanning the gap.

This chain links TRBV19 with TRBJ2-3; 9 bases line up with TRBD2. The CDR3 has 15 amino acids. V lost 2 bases to trimming and J lost 2 bases; unmatched junction nucleotides: 2. Germline V CDR1 and CDR2: LNHDA, SQIVND (reference sequence). CDR3 sequence: CASSIQREDTDTQYF. The CDR3 nucleotides read TGTGCCAGTAGTATACAGCGGGAGGACACAGATACGCAGTATTTT.

This clone occurred a few times. The V call is TRBV2, the J call TRBJ1-2, with unresolved D. The CDR3 spans 14 residues. Between the trimmed V and J ends, which lost 7 bases and 6 bases, there was a span of 18 bases. Germline V gene lookup returns CDR1 SNHLY and CDR2 FYNNEI. CDR3 nucleotide sequence: TGTGCCAGCAAGTATATTGAGCAGAAGGATGGCTACACCTTC. Protein sequence: CASKYIEQKDGYTF.

The rearrangement links TRBV18 to TRBJ1-4; D remains ambiguous. Trimming cost V 8 bases and J 0 bases, with 10 bases left between them. CDR3 length: 14 amino acids. The germline gives CDR1 KGHSH, CDR2 LQKENI. CDR3 in amino acids: CASTRTATNEKLFF. CDR3 sequence (DNA): TGTGCCAGCACCAGGACGGCAACTAATGAAAAACTGTTTTTT.

A single count supports this clone. The V gene is TRBV5-1, the J gene TRBJ1-1; D unclear. The CDR3 loop spans 15 amino acids. Per germline, CDR1 SGHRS and CDR2 YFSETQ. V was shortened by 3 bases and J by 3 bases, with 15 bases between the two germline ends. CDR3 in DNA: TGCGCCAGCAGCTGGGGAACCCGGTGGGACACTGAAGCTTTCTTT. It is translated as CASSWGTRWDTEAFF.

This clone was found a few times. The chain has TRBV7-7 and TRBJ2-5; D might be TRBD2 (7 bases). The germline V gene encodes CDR1 SSHAT and CDR2 FNYEAQ (reference sequence). This CDR3 comprises 14 residues. The V gene lost 3 bases and the J gene lost 1 base, with 9 bases spanning the gap. CDR3 residues: CASSLAGAQETQYF. The CDR3 nucleotides are TGTGCCAGCAGCTTGGCGGGGGCCCAAGAGACCCAGTACTTC.

This clone came up once. This chain joins TRBV12-2 and TRBJ2-7. TRBV12-2 is a pseudogene. The CDR3 extends over 14 amino acids. The CDR3 nucleotides are TGTGCAAGTCGCTTAGGGTCCCGCTCCTACGAGCAGTACGTC. Its translation is CASRLGSRSYEQYV.

This clone is a singleton in its sample. This rearrangement joins TRBV9 to TRBJ2-2; the D is unclear. Looked up from germline, CDR1 is SGDLS and CDR2 is YYNGEE. The CDR3 loop spans 15 amino acids. Deletions cut 0 bases from V and 3 bases from J, with 9 bases between. The CDR3 DNA is TGTGCCAGCAGCGTAGCCCATCCGGACACCGGGGAGCTGTTTTTT. This sequence encodes CASSVAHPDTGELFF.

This clone was counted between two and nine times. V and J are TRBV3-1 (or the pseudogene TRBV3-2) and TRBJ1-5; D may be TRBD1 (5 bases). CDR3 length: 14 amino acids. Germline assignment: CDR1 LGHDT and CDR2 YNNKEL (reference sequence). V was shortened by 0 bases and J by 7 bases, with 10 bases between the two germline ends. CDR3 sequence: CASSQEGRGQPQHF. CDR3 nucleotide sequence: TGTGCCAGCAGCCAAGAGGGGCGAGGGCAGCCCCAGCATTTT.

This sequence joins TRBV2 and TRBJ2-7; tentatively, D is TRBD2 (6 bases). The length of the CDR3 is 13 residues. The germline V and J ends were trimmed by 3 bases and 7 bases, with 13 bases remaining between them. Germline CDR1 and CDR2: SNHLY and FYNNEI. In DNA form, the CDR3 reads TGTGCCAGCAGTGATACCTCCGCGGGGGAGCAGTACGTC. It encodes CASSDTSAGEQYV.

This clone was counted once. This sequence joins TRBV7-2 and TRBJ1-1; a weak D match, TRBD1 (5 bases). Germline V gene lookup returns CDR1 SGHTA and CDR2 FQGNSA. The CDR3 runs to 16 residues. V was cut by 5 bases and J by 1 base, with 17 bases left in between. CDR3 sequence reads: CASSPKTGGPNTEAFF. The CDR3, as DNA: TGTGCCAGCAGCCCAAAAACGGGGGGTCCGAACACTGAAGCTTTCTTT.

The genes are TRBV7-9 and TRBJ1-1; 8 bases line up with TRBD1. The ends lost 6 bases at V and 7 bases at J; junction bases unmatched: 10. The CDR3 is 14 residues long. From germline, CDR1 is SEHNR and CDR2 FQNEAQ (reference sequence). The CDR3 protein is CASSCPDRALEAFF. The CDR3 nucleotides are TGTGCCAGCAGTTGCCCGGACAGGGCGCTTGAAGCTTTCTTT.

CDR3 in DNA: TGCGCCAGCAGCTTGAATTTGGCAGTTAAAGAGACCCAGTACTTC. Residues: CASSLNLAVKETQYF. The chain links TRBV5-1 to TRBJ2-5; D gene ambiguous. Germline assignment: CDR1 SGHRS and CDR2 YFSETQ. The CDR3 totals 15 residues. Between the trimmed V and J ends, which lost 1 base and 3 bases, there was a span of 13 bases.

This clone was counted once. The CDR3 region has the DNA TGTGCCATCAGTGAAACGGGGGGTGATTCGAAGTATTTT. Translation gives CAISETGGDSKYF. V usage is TRBV10-3 and J usage is TRBJ2-3; TRBD2 agrees at 7 bases. The junction had 10 bases not matched to a gene; V was cut back by 3 bases and J by 13 bases. The CDR3 spans 13 residues. Germline values: CDR1 ENHRY, CDR2 SYGVKD.

J is TRBJ2-7 and V is TRBV2; D possibly matches TRBD1 or TRBD2 (5 bases each). The CDR3 has 14 amino acids. V lost 8 bases and J lost 4, with 18 bases in between. Looked up from germline, CDR1 is SNHLY and CDR2 is FYNNEI. CDR3 DNA sequence: TGTGCCAGCCAAAGGGGACCGTTTTCGTACGAGCAGTACGTC. Its translation: CASQRGPFSYEQYV.

The chain recombines TRBV6-5 with TRBJ2-7; 13 bases are a match to TRBD2. CDR3 size: 15 residues. V gave up 5 bases and J gave up 2 bases; unmatched junction bases: 3. The germline V gene has CDR1 MNHEY and CDR2 SVGAGI. CDR3 DNA: TGTGCCAGCAGTCCAACTAGCGGGGGGGCCTACGAGCAGTACGTC. This sequence encodes CASSPTSGGAYEQYV.

A few counts support this clone. This chain connects TRBV10-1 to TRBJ1-1, with TRBD1 as a possible D gene (5 bases). Deletions cut 8 bases from V and 4 bases from J, with 17 bases between. Germline V lookup: CDR1 WNHNN, CDR2 SYGVQD (reference sequence). There are 14 residues in the CDR3. CDR3 sequence: CASADILVGTEAFF. The CDR3 bases are TGCGCCAGCGCGGACATACTCGTGGGCACTGAAGCTTTCTTT.

This rearrangement joins TRBV7-8 to TRBJ2-1, with TRBD1 identical over 7 bases. With V trimmed by 1 base and J by 3 bases, 12 bases remained unmatched. Germline V gives CDR1 SGHVS, CDR2 FQNEAQ. The CDR3 runs to 18 residues. The CDR3 loop is CASSLGTGVNPRYNEQFF. Written as DNA, the CDR3 is TGTGCCAGCAGCTTAGGTACAGGGGTCAACCCCCGCTACAATGAGCAGTTCTTC.

This chain joins TRBV6-1 and TRBJ2-2; 8 positions agree with TRBD1. V lost 1 base and J lost 5; bases outside the gene matches: 9. CDR3 size: 17 residues. Germline V gene sequence: CDR1 MNHNS, CDR2 SASEGT. The CDR3 DNA is TGTGCCAGCAGTGAAGTCTGGACAGGGTTCGGTACCGGGGAGCTGTTTTTT. This sequence encodes CASSEVWTGFGTGELFF.

This clone is a singleton in its sample. The rearrangement joins TRBV11-3 to TRBJ2-2; D gene ambiguous. The CDR3 runs to 17 residues. With 4 bases removed from V and 2 bases from J, the gap between germline ends came to 17 bases. Germline assignment: CDR1 SGHNT and CDR2 YENEEA. This CDR3 is CASSSTEAPVNTGELFF. The CDR3 nucleotides are TGTGCCAGCAGCTCCACAGAGGCCCCCGTAAACACCGGGGAGCTGTTTTTT.

The CDR3 loop is CASSLGSFLAGEETQYF. The CDR3, as DNA: TGTGCCAGCAGCTTGGGCTCATTTCTAGCGGGGGAAGAGACCCAGTACTTC. This chain joins TRBV5-8 and TRBJ2-5; TRBD2 agrees at 10 bases. This CDR3 contains 17 residues. Per germline, CDR1 SGHTS and CDR2 YDEGEE. V gave up 0 bases and J gave up 3 bases; unmatched junction bases: 8.